What follows are 17 T cell receptor beta chains derived from one specimen sequenced in a study of cytomegalovirus exposure and HLA in healthy donors. The PCR used 60 Vbeta and 13 Jbeta primers. The protocol was immunoSEQ multiplex PCR, while the TCRdb copy is restricted to in-frame clones and leaves out a portion. Of 150,000 to 200,000 clones detected, 60% to 75% appear once; the ten largest clones hold 2.5% to 3%. Sequencing was done on a sample of PBMCs. All receptors derive from a woman aged 45-65 years in good health and CMV-seropositive.

The chain is built from TRBV6-5 and TRBJ2-5; 8 bases fit TRBD1. CDR3 size: 11 residues. V was pared by 7 bases and J by 8 bases, with 3 bases of the junction left unmatched. Per the germline V gene, CDR1 is MNHEY and CDR2 is SVGAGI. CDR3 loop: CASTDRGTQYF. The CDR3 region has the DNA TGTGCCAGCACCGACAGGGGCACCCAGTACTTC.

This clone turned up a few times. V gene TRBV4-1 combines with J gene TRBJ2-3; 10 nucleotides align to TRBD2. Germline CDR1 MGHRA, CDR2 YSYEKL. V dropped 0 bases and J dropped 5; count of bases not matched to a gene: 8. This CDR3 is 17 amino acids long. The DNA for the CDR3 is TGCGCCAGCAGCCAAGAACTAGCGGGAATGTCCCTAGATACGCAGTATTTT. Translation gives CASSQELAGMSLDTQYF.

The chain recombines TRBV11-1 with TRBJ2-3; 9 bases map to TRBD2. The CDR3 runs to 16 residues. Germline assignment: CDR1 SGHAT and CDR2 FQDESV (reference sequence). With V trimmed by 4 bases and J by 1 base, 6 bases remained unmatched. CDR3 sequence: CASSSRLAVRTDTQYF. The CDR3 bases are TGTGCCAGCAGCTCACGACTAGCGGTTCGCACAGATACGCAGTATTTT.

V usage is TRBV6-5 and J usage is TRBJ1-1; 7 positions agree with TRBD1. The CDR3 spans 16 residues. Germline values: CDR1 MNHEY, CDR2 SVGAGI. Germline trimming cut 4 bases from V and 6 bases from J; bases unmatched to any gene: 14. CDR3 region: CASSSKRRTGAPEAFF. CDR3 nucleotides: TGTGCCAGCAGTTCCAAACGAAGAACAGGGGCCCCTGAAGCTTTCTTT.

The genes are TRBV30 and TRBJ2-5; TRBD2 matches at 13 bases. Trimming took 3 bases from V and 5 from J; bases not matched to a gene: 3. Germline CDR1 is GTSNPN and CDR2 is SVGIG (reference sequence). The CDR3 consists of 14 residues. CDR3 loop: CAWRKLAGGETQYF. The CDR3 DNA reads as TGTGCCTGGAGAAAACTAGCGGGGGGGGAGACCCAGTACTTC.

The chain combines TRBV6-6 with TRBJ1-2, with D tentatively TRBD1 (6 bases). The V end lost 6 bases, the J end lost 2 bases, and 19 bases lay between the germline ends. The CDR3 covers 16 residues. The germline V gene encodes CDR1 MNHNY and CDR2 SVGAGI (reference sequence). This CDR3 is CASRRSTGNLNYGYTF. The CDR3 DNA is TGTGCCAGCAGGCGGTCTACAGGGAATTTAAACTATGGCTACACCTTC.

In this sample, this clone turned up once. V gene TRBV6-1 combines with J gene TRBJ1-1; D is unclear. The CDR3 spans 13 residues. Trimming removed 5 bases from V and 6 bases from J, with 13 bases in between. Germline CDR1 is MNHNS and CDR2 is SASEGT. The CDR3 is CASSLSGRAEAFF. CDR3 DNA: TGTGCCAGCAGTCTCAGCGGTCGGGCTGAAGCTTTCTTT.

The chain uses TRBV7-9 and TRBJ2-5; 7 bases match TRBD1. CDR1 is SEHNR and CDR2 is FQNEAQ in the germline V gene (reference sequence). This CDR3 contains 16 residues. The V gene end was trimmed by 5 bases and the J gene end by 1 base; junction bases not matched to a gene: 10. This CDR3 reads CASSRRVRGRQETQYF. CDR3 DNA: TGTGCCAGCAGCCGCCGCGTGAGGGGGCGCCAAGAGACCCAGTACTTC.

The rearrangement uses TRBV7-3 and TRBJ2-3, with TRBD2 identical over 7 bases. V lost 5 bases and J lost 6; bases outside the gene matches: 5. The length of the CDR3 is 13 residues. Germline lookup yields CDR1 SGHTA and CDR2 FQGTGA. This CDR3 is CASSRELADTQYF. Here the CDR3 DNA reads TGTGCCAGCAGCCGAGAACTAGCGGATACGCAGTATTTT.

The CDR3 sequence is CASSYSGGRGGELFF. Written as DNA, the CDR3 is TGTGCCAGCAGTTACTCGGGGGGGCGGGGCGGGGAGCTGTTTTTT. The chain recombines TRBV6-5 with TRBJ2-2; D is perhaps TRBD2 (7 bases). V was shortened by 0 bases and J by 7 bases, with 12 bases between the two germline ends. From germline, CDR1 is MNHEY and CDR2 SVGAGI. This CDR3 comprises 15 residues.

This chain connects TRBV9 to TRBJ1-3, with a weak D call TRBD1 (5 bases). The CDR3 is 15 residues long. Per germline, CDR1 SGDLS and CDR2 YYNGEE. Trimming shortened V by 7 bases and J by 0 bases, and 14 bases separated the two germline ends. The CDR3 DNA reads as TGTGCCAGCGGTTCAGGGTTTCCCTCTGGAAACACCATATATTTT. Its translation is CASGSGFPSGNTIYF.

The chain has TRBV6-1 and TRBJ1-1; 9 bases map to TRBD1. The V gene end was trimmed by 5 bases and the J gene end by 7 bases; junction bases not matched to a gene: 8. CDR3 length equals 14 residues. The germline CDR1 and CDR2 sequences are MNHNS and SASEGT. The CDR3: CASSSITGGIEAFF. In nucleotides, the CDR3 is TGTGCCAGCAGTTCCATCACAGGGGGCATTGAAGCTTTCTTT.

The genes are TRBV9 and TRBJ1-2, with D maybe TRBD1 (5 bases). Germline CDR1 and CDR2: SGDLS and YYNGEE. The CDR3 is 18 residues long. V lost 3 bases and J 8 bases, leaving 29 bases between the germline ends. For the CDR3, the DNA is TGTGCCAGCAGCGACCCCGTGGGCCTCGGGGGGTTGTTGCAGGGCTACACCTTC. Translated: CASSDPVGLGGLLQGYTF.

This sequence joins TRBV5-6 and TRBJ1-6; maybe TRBD1 (6 bases). The CDR3 consists of 15 residues. The germline V gene encodes CDR1 SGHDT and CDR2 YYEEEE. Trimming stripped 2 bases from V and 0 bases from J, with 6 bases between. Here the CDR3 reads CASSFRGSYNSPLHF. CDR3 coding DNA: TGTGCCAGCAGCTTCAGGGGCTCCTATAATTCACCCCTCCACTTT.

This chain joins TRBV10-2 and TRBJ2-4; 11 nucleotides line up with TRBD2. CDR3 length: 20 residues. The germline V gene has CDR1 WSHSY and CDR2 SAAADI. V was pared by 2 bases and J by 1 base, with 13 bases of the junction left unmatched. The CDR3 reads CASSEELAGGVKVAKNIQYF. The CDR3 DNA sequence: TGCGCCAGCAGTGAGGAGTTAGCGGGGGGGGTTAAAGTGGCCAAAAACATTCAGTACTTC.

This rearrangement joins TRBV5-1 to TRBJ2-5, with 7 nucleotides matching TRBD2. The CDR3 totals 15 residues. Trimming took 0 bases from V and 9 from J; bases not matched to a gene: 11. The germline V gene encodes CDR1 SGHRS and CDR2 YFSETQ. The CDR3 loop reads CASSLVVSGPGAQYF. CDR3 coding DNA: TGCGCCAGCAGCTTGGTTGTTAGCGGGCCTGGGGCCCAGTACTTC.

The genes are TRBV6-6 and TRBJ1-1; D uncertain. V was shortened by 0 bases and J by 4 bases, with 12 bases between the two germline ends. Looked up from germline, CDR1 is MNHNY and CDR2 is SVGAGI (reference sequence). This CDR3 comprises 15 residues. The CDR3: CASSYSAEKITEAFF. CDR3 nucleotides: TGTGCCAGCAGTTACTCGGCGGAAAAAATCACTGAAGCTTTCTTT.